This TCR beta chain was sequenced for a study of sequential checkpoint blockade in melanoma. In the study overall: Both treatment sequences were followed by maintenance nivolumab.

Documented treatment: randomized to nivolumab then ipilimumab (arm A) or the reverse (arm B). No patient had prior DNA-damaging chemotherapy. PBMC sorting kept live CD3+CD8+ cells without CD19 or CD56. CDR3 length equals 14 residues. In germline, CDR1 is MNHNS, CDR2 SASEGT. V was clipped by 3 bases and J by 4 bases; unmatched bases: 3. This clone has only one observation. Sequenced by immunoSEQ multiplex PCR; TCRdb stores in-frame clones only, minus some. The table records roughly 19,000 clones, around 83% of them present only once. This specimen consisted of CD8+ T cells sorted from blood (inferred from file names), obtained from a patient given nivolumab and ipilimumab in sequence. V gene TRBV6-1 combines with J gene TRBJ1-1; 9 bases line up with TRBD1. The clonotype comes from a human donor with melanoma. CDR3 sequence reads: CASSDPTGGTEAFF. CDR3 nucleotide sequence: TGTGCCAGCAGTGACCCGACAGGGGGCACTGAAGCTTTCTTT.